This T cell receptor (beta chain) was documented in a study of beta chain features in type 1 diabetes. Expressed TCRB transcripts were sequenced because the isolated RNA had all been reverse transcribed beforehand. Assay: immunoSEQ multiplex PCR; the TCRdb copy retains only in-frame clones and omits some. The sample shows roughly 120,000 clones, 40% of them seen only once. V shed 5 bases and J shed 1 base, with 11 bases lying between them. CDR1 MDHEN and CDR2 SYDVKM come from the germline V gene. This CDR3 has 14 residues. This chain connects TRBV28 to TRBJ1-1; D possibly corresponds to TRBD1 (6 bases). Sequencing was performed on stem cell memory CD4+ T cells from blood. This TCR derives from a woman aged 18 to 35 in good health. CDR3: CASSDGTPNTEAFF. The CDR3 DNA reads TGTGCCAGCAGTGACGGGACACCGAACACTGAAGCTTTCTTT.